The entry below gives a single TCR beta chain sequence along with its context. The antigen is not known. The CDR3 runs to 15 residues. Per the germline V gene, CDR1 is SGHRS and CDR2 is YFSETQ. Trimming took 0 bases from V and 6 from J, leaving 14 bases between them. The record originates from a study of blood T cells in healthy people across ages. Study as a whole: Roughly one uniquely barcoded beta molecule per two T cells was captured. Overall study results and limits: Among long-lived donors, naive CD4+ cells were more numerous and diversity higher than in aged donors.

Drawn from each donor were about 9 milliliters of peripheral blood. The authors ran a second PCR of 7 to 11 cycles using a sample-barcoded 5' primer and a J-beta primer mix. All cDNA molecules were each tagged by a template-switch adaptor with 12 random nucleotides. One entry per CDR3 protein results from TCRdb running MiXCR on the 5' RACE reads. The data contain hundreds of thousands of distinct CDR3 sequences, more than 25% of them singletons. Input material: blood. V is TRBV5-1 and J is TRBJ2-3; no clear D. This sequence was found in a woman older than 75 in good health. The CDR3 here is CASSLESSLADTQYF. The CDR3 DNA sequence: TGCGCCAGCAGCTTGGAGTCCAGCTTGGCGGATACGCAGTATTTT. Complete variable domain (other parts from reference TRBV5-1 and TRBJ2-3): KAGVTQTPRYLIKTRGQQVTLSCSPISGHRSVSWYQQTPGQGLQFLFEYFSETQRNKGNFPGRFSGRQFSNSRSEMNVSTLELGDSALYLCASSLESSLADTQYFGPGTRLTVL.